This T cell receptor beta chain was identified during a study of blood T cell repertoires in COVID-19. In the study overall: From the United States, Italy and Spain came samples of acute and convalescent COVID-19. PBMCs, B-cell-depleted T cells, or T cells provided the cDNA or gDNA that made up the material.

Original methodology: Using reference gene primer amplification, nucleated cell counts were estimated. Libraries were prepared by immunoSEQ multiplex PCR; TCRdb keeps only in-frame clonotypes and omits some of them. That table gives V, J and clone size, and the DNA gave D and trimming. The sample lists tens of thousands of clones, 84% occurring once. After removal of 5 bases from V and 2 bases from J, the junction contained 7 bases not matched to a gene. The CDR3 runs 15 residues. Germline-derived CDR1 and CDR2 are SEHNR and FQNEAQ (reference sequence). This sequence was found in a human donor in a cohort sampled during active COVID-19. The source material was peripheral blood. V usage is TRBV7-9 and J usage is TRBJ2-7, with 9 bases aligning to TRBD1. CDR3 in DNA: TGTGCCAGCAGCCAGGGACAGGGTACTACCTACGAGCAGTACTTC. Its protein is CASSQGQGTTYEQYF.